This T cell receptor (beta chain) was sequenced in a study of blood T cell repertoires in COVID-19. As for the study in general: The samples span acute and convalescent COVID-19 from the United States, Italy and Spain.

A single count supports this clone. Only in-frame clones appear in the TCRdb table, and some are missing; sequencing was by immunoSEQ multiplex PCR. The repertoire consists of fewer than 200,000 clones, with approximately 90% occurring once and the leading ten covering approximately 5.6%. Material: peripheral blood. This TCR was recovered from a man in his forties with active or convalescent COVID-19.

CDR3 nucleotide sequence: TGTGCCAGCAGCTTGTCGGGGGAGCAGTACTTC. This translates into CASSLSGEQYF. V gene TRBV5-4 combines with J gene TRBJ2-7; D possibly corresponds to TRBD2 (5 bases). The CDR3 has 11 residues. The ends were cut back, 1 base at V and 7 bases at J, with 6 bases in the middle. CDR1 SGHNT and CDR2 YYREEE come from the germline V gene (reference sequence).